The clone carrying this TCR beta chain was found a few times. Its target is unknown. This specimen comes from a study of cytomegalovirus exposure and HLA in healthy donors. Germline V gives CDR1 SGHAT, CDR2 FQNNGV. The V end lost 5 bases, the J end lost 1 base, and 12 bases lay between the germline ends. The CDR3 runs 15 residues. Primers included in the PCR were 60 Vbeta and 13 Jbeta primers. Produced via immunoSEQ multiplex PCR; TCRdb's table is partial and in-frame only. This sample has over 75,000 clones; around 80% occur once, and the top ten carry 3% to 4%. The study, taken as a whole, reports: In most subjects, TCR beta sequences reportedly gave accurate predictions of HLA-A and HLA-B alleles. Researchers counted around 170 TCR beta chains as cytomegalovirus-associated. The number of N-insertions in an Asian-associated ancestry cluster was reportedly below the roughly 620-donor mean in a later analysis.

This TCR came from a male donor in good health and CMV-seropositive. The chain couples TRBV11-2 to TRBJ1-5; D unresolved. The material sequenced was PBMCs. CDR3 loop: CASSAGPRSNQPQHF. The CDR3 DNA sequence: TGTGCCAGCAGCGCGGGCCCGCGCAGCAATCAGCCCCAGCATTTT.